This TCR beta chain was captured by sequencing in a study of PD-1 blockade in classical Hodgkin lymphoma. Across the whole study: Every 2 weeks, patients had 3 mg/kg nivolumab intravenously.

The CDR3 consists of 12 residues. The ends were cut back, 0 bases at V and 7 bases at J, with 5 bases in the middle. Germline CDR1 reads SGHDT; CDR2 reads YYEEEE. Every patient experienced relapse after autologous stem cell transplantation, and brentuximab vedotin exposure varied. Regarding this clone: Its antigen is currently unknown.

Study-level points and caveats: Compared with healthy donors, newly diagnosed patients reportedly showed lower baseline TCR diversity. Only CD4+ TCR diversity, not CD8+, had risen significantly by C4D1. Baseline diversity resembling that of newly diagnosed patients was seen in complete responders.

The assay was immunoSEQ multiplex PCR, and TCRdb's table has in-frame clones only and misses some. This repertoire shows about 46,000 clones, around 70% found once; its top ten account for approximately 11%. The TCR was taken from a human donor with classical Hodgkin lymphoma. Sequencing used peripheral blood mononuclear cells (PBMCs), obtained at baseline. The V call is TRBV5-6, the J call TRBJ2-1; D gene uncertain. The CDR3 coding sequence is TGTGCCAGCAGCTTGGAAGGGAATGAGCAGTTCTTC. As protein: CASSLEGNEQFF.